This T cell receptor beta chain was identified in a study of metastatic and nonmetastatic thyroid tumors. TCRdb re-processed the PCR reads through MiXCR. The repertoire includes around 6,700 clones, approximately 37% of them detected once, and 37% sits in the top ten. Trimming cost V 4 bases and J 5 bases, with 10 bases left between them. Germline V gene data show CDR1 as SGHRS and CDR2 as YFSETQ. This CDR3 comprises 12 residues. No patient had received any treatment before thyroid surgery. The source material was adjacent normal tissue. This sequence was found in a female donor with papillary thyroid cancer or a benign thyroid nodule (not recorded which). Some clones in this sample may be carry-over from other donors' samples. The V call is TRBV5-1, the J call TRBJ2-7; D tentatively fits TRBD1 or TRBD2 (5 bases each). CDR3 amino acids: CASSELGDEQYF. The DNA for the CDR3 is TGCGCCAGCAGCGAGCTGGGGGACGAGCAGTACTTC. The variable domain in full, completed from reference TRBV5-1 and TRBJ2-7, reads KAGVTQTPRYLIKTRGQQVTLSCSPISGHRSVSWYQQTPGQGLQFLFEYFSETQRNKGNFPGRFSGRQFSNSRSEMNVSTLELGDSALYLCASSELGDEQYFGPGTRLTVT.